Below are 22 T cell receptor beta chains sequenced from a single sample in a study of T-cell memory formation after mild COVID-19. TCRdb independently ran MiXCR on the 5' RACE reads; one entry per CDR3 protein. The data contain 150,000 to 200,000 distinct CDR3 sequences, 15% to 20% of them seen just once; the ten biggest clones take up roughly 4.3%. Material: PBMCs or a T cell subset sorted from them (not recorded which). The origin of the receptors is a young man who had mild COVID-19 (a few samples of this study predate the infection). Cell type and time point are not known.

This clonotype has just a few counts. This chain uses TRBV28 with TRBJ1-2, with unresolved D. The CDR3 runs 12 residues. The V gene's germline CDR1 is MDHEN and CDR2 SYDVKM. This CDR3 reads CASGKDLYGYTF. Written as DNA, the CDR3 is TGTGCGAGCGGGAAAGACCTCTATGGCTACACCTTC.

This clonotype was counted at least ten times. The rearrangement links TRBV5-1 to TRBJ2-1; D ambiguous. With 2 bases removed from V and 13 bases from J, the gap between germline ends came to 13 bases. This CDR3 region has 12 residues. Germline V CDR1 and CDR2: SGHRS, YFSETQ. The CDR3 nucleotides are TGCGCCAGCAGCTTCCTCAGTGATCAACAGTTCTTC. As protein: CASSFLSDQQFF.

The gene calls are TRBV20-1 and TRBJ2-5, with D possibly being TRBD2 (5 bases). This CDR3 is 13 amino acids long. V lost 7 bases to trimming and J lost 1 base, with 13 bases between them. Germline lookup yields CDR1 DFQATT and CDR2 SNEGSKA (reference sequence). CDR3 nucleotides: TGCAGTGTCAGACGAGCGGTCCAAGAGACCCAGTACTTC. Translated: CSVRRAVQETQYF.

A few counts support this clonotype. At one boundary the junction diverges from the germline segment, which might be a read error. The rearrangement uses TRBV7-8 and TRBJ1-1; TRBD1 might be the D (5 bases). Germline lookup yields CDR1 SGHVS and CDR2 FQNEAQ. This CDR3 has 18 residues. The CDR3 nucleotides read TGTGCCAGCAGCCTAGCACGAGGGGTTCGCTTAATGAACACTGAAGCTTTCTTT. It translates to CASSLARGVRLMNTEAFF.

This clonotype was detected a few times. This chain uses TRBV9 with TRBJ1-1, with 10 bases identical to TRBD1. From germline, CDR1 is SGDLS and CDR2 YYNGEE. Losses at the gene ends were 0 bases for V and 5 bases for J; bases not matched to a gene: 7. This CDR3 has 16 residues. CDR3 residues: CASSVAGGTGVTEAFF. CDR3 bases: TGTGCCAGCAGCGTAGCAGGGGGGACAGGGGTGACTGAAGCTTTCTTT.

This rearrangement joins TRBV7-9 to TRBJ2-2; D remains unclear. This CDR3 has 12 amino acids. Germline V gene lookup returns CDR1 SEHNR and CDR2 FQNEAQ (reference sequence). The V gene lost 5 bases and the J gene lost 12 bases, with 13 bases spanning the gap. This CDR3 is CASSRRPRQLFF. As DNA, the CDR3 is TGTGCCAGCAGCAGGCGACCACGGCAGCTGTTTTTT.

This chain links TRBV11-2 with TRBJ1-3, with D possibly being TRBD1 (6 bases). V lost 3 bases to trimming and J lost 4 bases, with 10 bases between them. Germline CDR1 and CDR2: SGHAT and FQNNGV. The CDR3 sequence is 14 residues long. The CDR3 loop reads CASSFDRSGNTIYF. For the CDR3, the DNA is TGTGCCAGCAGCTTTGACAGGTCCGGAAACACCATATATTTT.

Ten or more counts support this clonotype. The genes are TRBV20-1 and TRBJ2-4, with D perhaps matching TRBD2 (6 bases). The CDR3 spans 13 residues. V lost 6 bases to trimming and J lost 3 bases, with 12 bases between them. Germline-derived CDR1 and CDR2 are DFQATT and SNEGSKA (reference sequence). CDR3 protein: CSARGLRKNIQYF. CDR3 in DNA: TGCAGTGCAAGGGGACTTCGCAAAAACATTCAGTACTTC.

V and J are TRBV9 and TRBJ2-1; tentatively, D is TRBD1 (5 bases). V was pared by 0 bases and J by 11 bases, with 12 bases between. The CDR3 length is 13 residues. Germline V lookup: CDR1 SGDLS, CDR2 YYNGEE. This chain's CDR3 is CASSVEWQGKQFF. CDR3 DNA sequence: TGTGCCAGCAGCGTAGAGTGGCAGGGAAAGCAGTTCTTC.

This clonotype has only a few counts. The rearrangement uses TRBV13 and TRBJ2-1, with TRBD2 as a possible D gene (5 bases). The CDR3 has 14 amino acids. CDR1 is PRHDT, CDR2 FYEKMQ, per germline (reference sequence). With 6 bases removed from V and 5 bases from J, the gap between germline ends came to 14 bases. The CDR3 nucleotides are TGTGCCAGCAGGGCAGGACTCGTTAACAATGAGCAGTTCTTC. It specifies CASRAGLVNNEQFF.

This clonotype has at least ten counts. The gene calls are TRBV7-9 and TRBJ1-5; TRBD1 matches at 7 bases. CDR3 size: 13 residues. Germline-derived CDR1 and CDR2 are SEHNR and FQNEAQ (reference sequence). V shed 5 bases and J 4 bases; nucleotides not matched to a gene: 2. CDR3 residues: CASSGTENQPQHF. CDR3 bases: TGTGCCAGCAGCGGGACAGAAAATCAGCCCCAGCATTTT.

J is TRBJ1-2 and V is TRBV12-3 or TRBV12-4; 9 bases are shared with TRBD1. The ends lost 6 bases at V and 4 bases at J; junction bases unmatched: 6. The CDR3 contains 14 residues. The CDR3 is CASRPGQGSYGYTF. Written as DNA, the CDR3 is TGTGCCAGCAGGCCGGGACAGGGTTCCTATGGCTACACCTTC.

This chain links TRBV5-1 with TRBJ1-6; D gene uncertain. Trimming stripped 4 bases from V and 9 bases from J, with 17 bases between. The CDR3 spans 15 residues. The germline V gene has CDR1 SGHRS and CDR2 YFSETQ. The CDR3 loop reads CASSGEGRASSPLHF. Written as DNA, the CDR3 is TGCGCCAGCAGCGGAGAAGGCCGGGCAAGTTCACCCCTCCACTTT.

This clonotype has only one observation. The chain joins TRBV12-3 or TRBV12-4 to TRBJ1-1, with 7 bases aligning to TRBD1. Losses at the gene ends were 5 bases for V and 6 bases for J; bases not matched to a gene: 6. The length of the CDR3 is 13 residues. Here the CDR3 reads CASSHTDRPEAFF. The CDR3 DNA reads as TGTGCCAGCAGTCACACGGACAGGCCTGAAGCTTTCTTT.

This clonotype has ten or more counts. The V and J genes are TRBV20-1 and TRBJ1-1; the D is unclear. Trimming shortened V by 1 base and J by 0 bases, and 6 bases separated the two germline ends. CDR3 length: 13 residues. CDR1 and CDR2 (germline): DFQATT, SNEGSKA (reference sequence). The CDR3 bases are TGCAGTGCTAGAGGGGGATTGAACACTGAAGCTTTCTTT. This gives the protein CSARGGLNTEAFF.

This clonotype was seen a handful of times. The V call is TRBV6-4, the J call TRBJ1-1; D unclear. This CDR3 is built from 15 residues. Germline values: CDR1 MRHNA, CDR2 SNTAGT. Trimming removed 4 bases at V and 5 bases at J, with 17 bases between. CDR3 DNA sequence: TGTGCCAGCAGTGCCCCGGGGTCCTCGGGGACTGAAGCTTTCTTT. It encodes CASSAPGSSGTEAFF.

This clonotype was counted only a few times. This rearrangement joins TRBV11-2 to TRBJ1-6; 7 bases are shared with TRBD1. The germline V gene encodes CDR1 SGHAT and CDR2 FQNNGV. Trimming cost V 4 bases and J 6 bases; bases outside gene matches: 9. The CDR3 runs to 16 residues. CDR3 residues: CASSSASTGRNSPLHF. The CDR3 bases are TGTGCCAGCAGCTCAGCCTCGACAGGGCGTAATTCACCCCTCCACTTT.

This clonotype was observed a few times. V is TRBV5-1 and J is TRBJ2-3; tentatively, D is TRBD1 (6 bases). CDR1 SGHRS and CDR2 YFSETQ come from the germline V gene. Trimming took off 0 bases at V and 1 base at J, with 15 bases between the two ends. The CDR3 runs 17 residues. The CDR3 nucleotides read TGCGCCAGCAGCTTGGCCAGGACAGCGGACGGCACAGATACGCAGTATTTT. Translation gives CASSLARTADGTDTQYF.

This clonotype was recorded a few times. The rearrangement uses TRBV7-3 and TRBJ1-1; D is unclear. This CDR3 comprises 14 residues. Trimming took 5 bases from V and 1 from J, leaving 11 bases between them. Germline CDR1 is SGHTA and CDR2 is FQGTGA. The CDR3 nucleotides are TGTGCCAGCAGCACCCACCTGGGGAACACTGAAGCTTTCTTT. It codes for CASSTHLGNTEAFF.

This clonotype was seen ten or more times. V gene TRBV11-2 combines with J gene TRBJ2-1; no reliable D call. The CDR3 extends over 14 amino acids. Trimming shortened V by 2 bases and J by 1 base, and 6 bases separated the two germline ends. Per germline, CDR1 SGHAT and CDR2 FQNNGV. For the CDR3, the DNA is TGTGCCAGCAGCTTAAGAGTTTCCTACAATGAGCAGTTCTTC. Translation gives CASSLRVSYNEQFF.

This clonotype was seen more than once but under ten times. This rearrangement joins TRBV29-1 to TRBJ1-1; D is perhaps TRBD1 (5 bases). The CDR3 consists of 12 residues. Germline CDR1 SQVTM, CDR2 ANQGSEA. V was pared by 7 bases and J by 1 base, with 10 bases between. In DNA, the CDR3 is TGCAGCGCCCGACAGCCGAACACTGAAGCTTTCTTT. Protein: CSARQPNTEAFF. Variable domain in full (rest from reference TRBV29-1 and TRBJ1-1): SAVISQKPSRDICQRGTSLTIQCQVDSQVTMMFWYRQQPGQSLTLIATANQGSEATYESGFVIDKFPISRPNLTFSTLTVSNMSPEDSSIYLCSARQPNTEAFFGQGTRLTVV.

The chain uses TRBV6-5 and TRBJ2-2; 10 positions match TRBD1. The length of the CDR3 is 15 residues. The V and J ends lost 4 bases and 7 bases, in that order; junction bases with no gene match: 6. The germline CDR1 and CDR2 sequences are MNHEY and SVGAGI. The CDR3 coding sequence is TGTGCCAGCAGTTCACCGGGACAGGGGAGCGGGGAGCTGTTTTTT. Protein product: CASSSPGQGSGELFF.